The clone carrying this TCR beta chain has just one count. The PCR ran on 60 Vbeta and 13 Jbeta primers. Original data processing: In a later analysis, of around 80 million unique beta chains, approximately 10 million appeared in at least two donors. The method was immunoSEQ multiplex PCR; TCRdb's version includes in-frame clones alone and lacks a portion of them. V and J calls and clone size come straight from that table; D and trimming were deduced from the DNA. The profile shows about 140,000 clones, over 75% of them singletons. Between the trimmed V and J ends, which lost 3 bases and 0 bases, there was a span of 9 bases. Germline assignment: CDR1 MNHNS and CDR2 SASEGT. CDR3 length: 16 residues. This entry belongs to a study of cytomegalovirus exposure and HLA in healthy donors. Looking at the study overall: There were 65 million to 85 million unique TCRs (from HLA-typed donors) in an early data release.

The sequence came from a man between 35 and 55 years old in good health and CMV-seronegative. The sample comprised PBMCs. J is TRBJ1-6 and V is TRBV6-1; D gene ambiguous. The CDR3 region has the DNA TGTGCCAGCAGTGAGTCAGCGAGCTCCTATAATTCACCCCTCCACTTT. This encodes CASSESASSYNSPLHF.